This TCR beta chain originates from a study of T cells in Graves' hyperthyroidism and ophthalmopathy. As for the study in general: At initial diagnosis, before any treatment had begun, peripheral blood was obtained.

The source material, RNA transcripts, was used to amplify TCR beta CDR3 regions. The HTBI primer set was used in a first-round RT-PCR of the TCR CDR3. TCRdb used MiXCR to reprocess the multiplex PCR reads, holding one entry per CDR3 protein. The sample shows roughly 400,000 distinct CDR3 sequences, around 25% of them seen only once. The CDR3 spans 15 residues. The V segment lost 5 bases and the J segment 5 bases; nucleotides outside the gene matches: 10. Clinical symptoms, serum thyroxine, TRAb, thyroid ultrasound and orbital computed tomography established diagnosis. This clonotype was counted between two and nine times.

The clonotype originates from a man aged 45-65 years with Graves' hyperthyroidism. Material for sequencing was blood. The chain has TRBV12-3 or TRBV12-4 and TRBJ2-7; TRBD2 agrees at 9 bases. The CDR3, as DNA: TGTGCCAGCAGTCCGCCGGCGGGAGGGCCCCACGAGCAGTACTTC. Its translation is CASSPPAGGPHEQYF.